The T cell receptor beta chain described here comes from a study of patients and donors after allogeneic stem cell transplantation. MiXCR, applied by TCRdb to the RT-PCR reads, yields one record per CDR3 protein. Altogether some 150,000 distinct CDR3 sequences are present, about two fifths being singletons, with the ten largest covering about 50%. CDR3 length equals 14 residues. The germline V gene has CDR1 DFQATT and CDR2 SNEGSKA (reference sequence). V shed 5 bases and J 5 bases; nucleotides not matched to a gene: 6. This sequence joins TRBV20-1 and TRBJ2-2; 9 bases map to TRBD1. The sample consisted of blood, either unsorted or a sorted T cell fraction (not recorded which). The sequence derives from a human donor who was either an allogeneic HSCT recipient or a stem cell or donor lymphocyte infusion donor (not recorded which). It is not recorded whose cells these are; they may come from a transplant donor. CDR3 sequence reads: CSAAGDRVTGELFF. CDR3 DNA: TGCAGTGCTGCGGGGGACAGGGTTACCGGGGAGCTGTTTTTT.